The 5 T cell receptor beta chains given below trace back to one sample, sequenced in a study of blood T cell repertoires in COVID-19. Sequenced by immunoSEQ multiplex PCR; TCRdb stores in-frame clones only, minus some. The sample includes 150,000 or so clones, about 80% of them seen just once. Sequenced input: peripheral blood. The source is a woman aged 55-69 years with acute or convalescent COVID-19.

The V and J genes are TRBV9 and TRBJ2-1; D perhaps matches TRBD2 (5 bases). Trimming left V 3 bases short and J 6 bases short, with 13 bases between. The CDR3 runs to 14 residues. Germline lookup yields CDR1 SGDLS and CDR2 YYNGEE. CDR3 bases: TGTGCCAGCAGCGCCCGGGATTTAGCCAATGAGCAGTTCTTC. Protein: CASSARDLANEQFF.

The V and J genes are TRBV7-8 and TRBJ1-5; D remains unclear. This CDR3 contains 15 residues. Germline loops: CDR1 SGHVS, CDR2 FQNEAQ. The V end lost 2 bases, the J end lost 3 bases, and 11 bases lay between the germline ends. The CDR3 protein is CASSLRREPNQPQHF. The CDR3 DNA reads as TGTGCCAGCAGCTTAAGACGGGAACCCAATCAGCCCCAGCATTTT.

This chain joins TRBV10-2 and TRBJ1-2, with D maybe TRBD1 (6 bases). V lost 5 bases, J lost 7 bases, and 11 bases lay in between. Germline V gene sequence: CDR1 WSHSY, CDR2 SAAADI. The CDR3 loop spans 12 amino acids. Here the CDR3 reads CASSPGAGGYTF. The CDR3 DNA reads TGCGCCAGCAGTCCAGGGGCGGGTGGCTACACCTTC.

This clone was seen only a few times. Other DNA sequences in this specimen translate into the identical CDR3. The V gene is TRBV5-1, the J gene TRBJ1-5, with 9 bases that match TRBD1. The V and J ends lost 0 bases and 4 bases, in that order; junction bases with no gene match: 2. The CDR3 spans 15 residues. The germline V gene encodes CDR1 SGHRS and CDR2 YFSETQ. The DNA of the CDR3 is TGCGCCAGCAGCTTGGCGGGACAGGGAAATCAGCCCCAGCATTTT. It encodes CASSLAGQGNQPQHF.

V is TRBV28 and J is TRBJ1-4; D is unclear. CDR3 size: 11 residues. Germline lookup yields CDR1 MDHEN and CDR2 SYDVKM. Trimming took 3 bases from V and 7 from J, leaving 3 bases between them. Here the CDR3 DNA reads TGTGCCAGCAGTTTGAGTGAAAAACTGTTTTTT. It codes for CASSLSEKLFF.